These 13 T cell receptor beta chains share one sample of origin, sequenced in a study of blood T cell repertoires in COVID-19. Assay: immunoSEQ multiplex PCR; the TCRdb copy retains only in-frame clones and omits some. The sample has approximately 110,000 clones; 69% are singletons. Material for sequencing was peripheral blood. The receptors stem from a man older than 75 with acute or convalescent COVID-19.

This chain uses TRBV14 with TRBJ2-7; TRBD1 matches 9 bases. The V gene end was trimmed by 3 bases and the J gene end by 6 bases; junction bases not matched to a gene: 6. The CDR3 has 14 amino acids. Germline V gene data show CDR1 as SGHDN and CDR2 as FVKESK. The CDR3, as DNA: TGTGCCAGCAGCCAGAAAGGACAGGGGCTCGAGCAGTACTTC. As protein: CASSQKGQGLEQYF.

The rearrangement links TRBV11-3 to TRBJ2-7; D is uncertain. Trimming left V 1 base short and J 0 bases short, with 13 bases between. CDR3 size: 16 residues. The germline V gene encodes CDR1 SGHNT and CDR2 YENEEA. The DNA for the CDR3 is TGTGCCAGCAGCTTAGTCCTCTTTAAGAGCTCCTACGAGCAGTACTTC. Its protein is CASSLVLFKSSYEQYF.

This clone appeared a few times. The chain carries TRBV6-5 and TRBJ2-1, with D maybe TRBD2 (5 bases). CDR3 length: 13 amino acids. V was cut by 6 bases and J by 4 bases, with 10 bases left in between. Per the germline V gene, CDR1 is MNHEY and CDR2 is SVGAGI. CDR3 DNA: TGTGCCAGCAGCCGGACTGGGTACAATGAGCAGTTCTTC. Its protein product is CASSRTGYNEQFF.

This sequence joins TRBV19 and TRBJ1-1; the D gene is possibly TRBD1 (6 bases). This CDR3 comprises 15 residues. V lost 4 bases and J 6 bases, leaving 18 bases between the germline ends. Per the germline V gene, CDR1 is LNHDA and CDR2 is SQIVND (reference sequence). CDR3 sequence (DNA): TGTGCCAGTAGTAGCCGACAGGTCGTTTTCGCTGAAGCTTTCTTT. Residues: CASSSRQVVFAEAFF.

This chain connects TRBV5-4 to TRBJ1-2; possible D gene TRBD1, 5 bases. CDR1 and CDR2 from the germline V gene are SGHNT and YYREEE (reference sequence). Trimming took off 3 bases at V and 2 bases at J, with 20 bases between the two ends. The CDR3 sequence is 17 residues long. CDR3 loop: CASSSDPTGAGNYGYTF. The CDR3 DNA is TGTGCCAGCAGCTCCGACCCAACAGGTGCCGGGAACTATGGCTACACCTTC.

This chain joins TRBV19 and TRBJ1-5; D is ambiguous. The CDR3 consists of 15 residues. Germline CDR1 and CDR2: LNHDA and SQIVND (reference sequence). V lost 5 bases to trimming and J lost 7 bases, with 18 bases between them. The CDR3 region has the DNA TGTGCCAGTAGTTGGTCTTGGGGAGAGCGGCAGCCCCAGCATTTT. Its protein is CASSWSWGERQPQHF.

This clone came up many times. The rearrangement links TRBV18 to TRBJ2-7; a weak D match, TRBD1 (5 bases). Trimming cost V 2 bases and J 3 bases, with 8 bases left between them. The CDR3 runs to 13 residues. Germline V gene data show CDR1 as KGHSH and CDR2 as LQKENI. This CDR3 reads CASSPGANYEQYF. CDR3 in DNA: TGTGCCAGCTCACCAGGGGCGAACTACGAGCAGTACTTC.

The CDR3 region is CASMGGLRNTEAFF. CDR3 sequence (DNA): TGTGCCAGTATGGGGGGACTGAGGAACACTGAAGCTTTCTTT. The gene calls are TRBV19 and TRBJ1-1, with D maybe TRBD1 (5 bases). Trimming pared 7 bases from V and 1 base from J, leaving 13 bases between. Germline lookup yields CDR1 LNHDA and CDR2 SQIVND (reference sequence). The CDR3 totals 14 residues.

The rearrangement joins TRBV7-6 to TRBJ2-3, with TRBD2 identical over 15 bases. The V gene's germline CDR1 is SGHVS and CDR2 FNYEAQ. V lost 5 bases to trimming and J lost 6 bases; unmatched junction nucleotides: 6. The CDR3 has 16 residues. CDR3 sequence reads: CASSPGLAGGKDTQYF. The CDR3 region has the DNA TGTGCCAGCAGCCCAGGACTAGCGGGAGGGAAGGATACGCAGTATTTT. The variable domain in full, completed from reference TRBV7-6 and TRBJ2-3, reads GAGVSQSPRYKVTKRGQDVALRCDPISGHVSLYWYRQALGQGPEFLTYFNYEAQQDKSGLPNDRFSAERPEGSISTLTIQRTEQRDSAMYRCASSPGLAGGKDTQYFGPGTRLTVL.

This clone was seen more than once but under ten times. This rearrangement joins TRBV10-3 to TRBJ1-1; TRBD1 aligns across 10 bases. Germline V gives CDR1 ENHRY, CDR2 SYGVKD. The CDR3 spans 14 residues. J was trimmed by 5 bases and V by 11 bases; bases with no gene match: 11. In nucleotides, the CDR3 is TGTGCCGTTGCAGGGACAGGGGTTTGGACTGAAGCTTTCTTT. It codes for CAVAGTGVWTEAFF.

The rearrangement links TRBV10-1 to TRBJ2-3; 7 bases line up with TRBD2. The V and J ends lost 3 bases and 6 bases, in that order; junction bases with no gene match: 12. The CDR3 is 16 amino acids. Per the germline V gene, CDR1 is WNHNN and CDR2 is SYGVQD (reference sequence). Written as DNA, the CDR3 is TGCGCCAGCAGTGATCAACCCCCATTGGGGGGGGATACGCAGTATTTT. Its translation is CASSDQPPLGGDTQYF.

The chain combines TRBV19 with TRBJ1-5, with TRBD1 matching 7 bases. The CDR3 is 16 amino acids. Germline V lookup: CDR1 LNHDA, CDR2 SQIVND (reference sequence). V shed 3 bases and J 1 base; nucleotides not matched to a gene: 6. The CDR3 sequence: CASSILQGSSNQPQHF. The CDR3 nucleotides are TGTGCCAGTAGTATCCTACAGGGGAGCAGCAATCAGCCCCAGCATTTT.

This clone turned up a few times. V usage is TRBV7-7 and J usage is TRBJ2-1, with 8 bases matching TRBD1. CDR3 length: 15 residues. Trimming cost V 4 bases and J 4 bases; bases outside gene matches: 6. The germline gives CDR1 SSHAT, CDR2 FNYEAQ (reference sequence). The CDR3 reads CASSYGTGSYNEQFF. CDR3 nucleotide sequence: TGTGCCAGCAGCTACGGGACAGGCTCATACAATGAGCAGTTCTTC.